These T cell receptor beta chains were read from a single sample in a study of T cell changes during pregnancy in multiple sclerosis. Only in-frame clones appear in the TCRdb table, and some are missing; sequencing was by immunoSEQ multiplex PCR. The repertoire holds more than 50,000 clones, with roughly 89% as singletons. Sequenced material: CD4+ T cells from peripheral blood mononuclear cells, taken after pregnancy. These receptors all stem from a female donor in good health, enrolled as a control in a pregnancy study. Each CDR3 is given with its conserved first and last residue. A D gene is named only where the DNA matches it firmly. Clone size, where shown, is once, few, many, or a class for clones that have expanded.

j_gene,v_gene,d_gene,abundance,CDR3nt,CDR3aa
TRBJ2-5,TRBV9,TRBD2,.,TGTGCCAGCAGCGGGGACTACAGACAGACCCAGTACTTC,CASSGDYRQTQYF
TRBJ1-4,TRBV7-9,TRBD1,.,TGTGCCAGCAGCTTAGGCGGGTACAGGGGACCCACTAATGAAAAACTGTTTTTT,CASSLGGYRGPTNEKLFF
TRBJ2-5,TRBV5-5,TRBD2,.,TGTGCCAGCAGCTTACCTAGCGGGAAAGAGACCCAGTACTTC,CASSLPSGKETQYF
TRBJ1-5,TRBV19,.,.,TGTGCCAGTAGGACTGACAGGCATCAGCCCCAGCATTTT,CASRTDRHQPQHF
TRBJ2-7,TRBV19,TRBD1,once,TGTGCCAGTAGTCTACAGGGGTTGATATACGAGCAGTACTTC,CASSLQGLIYEQYF
TRBJ1-2,TRBV18,TRBD1,.,TGTGCCAGCTCACCAGGGACAGACTATGGCTACACCTTC,CASSPGTDYGYTF
TRBJ2-1,TRBV7-9,TRBD1,.,TGTGCCAGCAGCTCACCGGGACAGGGAGGTTTACACAATGAGCAGTTCTTC,CASSSPGQGGLHNEQFF
TRBJ1-2,TRBV4-1,TRBD1,.,TGCGCCAGCAGCCGGGGACAGGGGGCAAGGGCTAACTATGGCTACACCTTC,CASSRGQGARANYGYTF
TRBJ1-1,TRBV18,.,.,TGTGCCAGCTCACCACGCAGGGACACTGAAGCTTTCTTT,CASSPRRDTEAFF
TRBJ1-5,TRBV15,.,.,TGTGCCACCAGCAGGGGACTGGAAGGGTTGAGCAATCAGCCCCAGCATTTT,CATSRGLEGLSNQPQHF